The next 5 T cell receptor beta chains were all read from a single sample in a study of cytomegalovirus exposure and HLA in healthy donors. The PCR made use of 60 Vbeta and 13 Jbeta primers. Sequenced by immunoSEQ multiplex PCR; TCRdb stores in-frame clones only, minus some. In the table there are tens of thousands of clones, roughly 70% of which are singletons. Sequencing used PBMCs. These receptors all come from a man in his fifties or sixties in good health and CMV-seronegative.

The rearrangement links TRBV7-9 to TRBJ2-6; D is possibly TRBD1 (6 bases). Between the trimmed V and J ends, which lost 10 bases and 0 bases, there was a span of 22 bases. The CDR3 has 18 amino acids. Germline V CDR1 and CDR2: SEHNR, FQNEAQ (reference sequence). CDR3 loop: CATSPRGRGSSGANVLTF. Written as DNA, the CDR3 is TGTGCCACCTCCCCTCGAGGTAGGGGGAGCTCTGGGGCCAACGTCCTGACTTTC.

There are a few counts of this clone. The chain combines TRBV9 with TRBJ2-1, with D maybe TRBD2 (6 bases). Germline CDR1 reads SGDLS; CDR2 reads YYNGEE. The CDR3 loop spans 15 amino acids. V shed 2 bases and J shed 0 bases, with 9 bases lying between them. The DNA for the CDR3 is TGTGCCAGCAGCGTTTTCGGGAGCTCCTACAATGAGCAGTTCTTC. Translated, it gives CASSVFGSSYNEQFF.

The V gene is TRBV5-1, the J gene TRBJ2-2, with TRBD2 as a possible D gene (5 bases). The CDR3 extends over 16 amino acids. Trimming shortened V by 0 bases and J by 4 bases, and 13 bases separated the two germline ends. CDR1 and CDR2 (germline): SGHRS, YFSETQ. In nucleotides, the CDR3 is TGCGCCAGCAGCTTGGAATTTGGAGGAGGCACCGGGGAGCTGTTTTTT. Protein product: CASSLEFGGGTGELFF.

This clone was found a few times. The V call is TRBV29-1, the J call TRBJ2-1; 8 positions match TRBD2. The V segment lost 5 bases and the J segment 6 bases; nucleotides outside the gene matches: 15. The CDR3 contains 16 residues. The germline V gene encodes CDR1 SQVTM and CDR2 ANQGSEA. The CDR3 DNA reads TGCAGCGTTCGCGACGGGAGGGCAGAATATTTCAATGAGCAGTTCTTC. It yields the protein CSVRDGRAEYFNEQFF.

This clone has just a few counts. The chain has TRBV30 and TRBJ2-5, with 7 bases fitting TRBD1. Per germline, CDR1 GTSNPN and CDR2 SVGIG (reference sequence). The CDR3 loop spans 14 amino acids. Trimming cost V 3 bases and J 0 bases; bases outside gene matches: 4. The DNA of the CDR3 is TGTGCCTGGAGCCGGGACAGCAACCAAGAGACCCAGTACTTC. As protein: CAWSRDSNQETQYF.